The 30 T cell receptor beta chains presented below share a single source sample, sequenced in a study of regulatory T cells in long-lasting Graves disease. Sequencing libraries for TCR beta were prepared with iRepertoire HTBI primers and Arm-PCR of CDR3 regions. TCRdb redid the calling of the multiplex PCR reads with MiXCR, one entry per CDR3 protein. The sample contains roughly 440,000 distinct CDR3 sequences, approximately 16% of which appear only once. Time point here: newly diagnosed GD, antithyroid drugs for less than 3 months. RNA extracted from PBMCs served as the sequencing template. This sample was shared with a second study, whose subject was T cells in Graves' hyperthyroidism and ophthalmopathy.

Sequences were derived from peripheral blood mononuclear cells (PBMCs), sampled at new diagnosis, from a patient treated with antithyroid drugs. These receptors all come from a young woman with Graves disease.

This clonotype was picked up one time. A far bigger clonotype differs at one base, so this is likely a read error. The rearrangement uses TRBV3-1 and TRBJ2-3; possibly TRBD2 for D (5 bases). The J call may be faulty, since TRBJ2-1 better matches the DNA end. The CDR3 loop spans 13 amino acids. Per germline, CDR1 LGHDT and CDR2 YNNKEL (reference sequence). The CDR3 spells CTSSHGRGDEQFF. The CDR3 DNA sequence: TGTACCAGCAGCCACGGCCGGGGAGATGAGCAGTTCTTC.

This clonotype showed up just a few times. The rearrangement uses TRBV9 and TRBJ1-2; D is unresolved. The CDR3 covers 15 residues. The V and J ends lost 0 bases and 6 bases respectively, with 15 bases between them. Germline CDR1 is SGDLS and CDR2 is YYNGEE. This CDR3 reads CASSVAVGPRDGYTF. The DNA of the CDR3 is TGTGCCAGCAGCGTAGCTGTAGGACCTAGAGATGGCTACACCTTC.

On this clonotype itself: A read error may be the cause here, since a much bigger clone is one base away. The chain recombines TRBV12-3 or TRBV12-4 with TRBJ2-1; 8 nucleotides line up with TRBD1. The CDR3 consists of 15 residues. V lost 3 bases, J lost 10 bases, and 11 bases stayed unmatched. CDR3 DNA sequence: TGTGCCAGCAGTTTGGGGGACAGGCTCTCCTACGAGCAGTTCTTC. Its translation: CASSLGDRLSYEQFF.

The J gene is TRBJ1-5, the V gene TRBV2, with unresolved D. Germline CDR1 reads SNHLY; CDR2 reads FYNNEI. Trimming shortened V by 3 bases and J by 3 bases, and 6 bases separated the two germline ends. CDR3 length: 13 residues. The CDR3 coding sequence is TGTGCCAGCAGTGAGCAGTACAATCAGCCCCAGCATTTT. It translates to CASSEQYNQPQHF.

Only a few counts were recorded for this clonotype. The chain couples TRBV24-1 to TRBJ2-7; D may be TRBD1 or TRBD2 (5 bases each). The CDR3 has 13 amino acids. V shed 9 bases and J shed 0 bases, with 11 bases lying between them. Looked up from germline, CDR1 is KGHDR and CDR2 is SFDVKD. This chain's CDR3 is CATGAGSSYEQYF. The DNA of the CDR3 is TGTGCCACCGGAGCAGGGAGCTCCTACGAGCAGTACTTC.

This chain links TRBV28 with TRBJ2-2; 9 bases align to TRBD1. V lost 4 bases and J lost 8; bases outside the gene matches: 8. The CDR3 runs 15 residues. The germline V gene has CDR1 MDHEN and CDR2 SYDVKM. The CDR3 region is CASSSAQGARGELFF. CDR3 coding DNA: TGTGCCAGCAGTTCTGCACAGGGGGCGCGAGGGGAGCTGTTTTTT.

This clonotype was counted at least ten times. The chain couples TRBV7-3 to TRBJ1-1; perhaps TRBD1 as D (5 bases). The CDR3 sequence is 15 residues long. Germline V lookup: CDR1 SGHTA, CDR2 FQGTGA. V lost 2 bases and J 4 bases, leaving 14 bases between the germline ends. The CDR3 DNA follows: TGTGCCAGCAGCTTATCAGCAGGGCACATCACTGAAGCTTTCTTT. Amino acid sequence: CASSLSAGHITEAFF.

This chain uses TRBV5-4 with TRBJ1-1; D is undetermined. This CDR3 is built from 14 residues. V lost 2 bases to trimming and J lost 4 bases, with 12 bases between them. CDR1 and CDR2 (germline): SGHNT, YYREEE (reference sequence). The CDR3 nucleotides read TGTGCCAGCAGCTTCGGGGTGCTTGCCACTGAAGCTTTCTTT. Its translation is CASSFGVLATEAFF.

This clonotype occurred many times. The CDR3 here is CASSPGLAPGELFF. In DNA form, the CDR3 reads TGTGCCAGCAGTCCGGGACTAGCTCCCGGGGAGCTGTTTTTT. The chain is built from TRBV2 and TRBJ2-2; TRBD2 aligns across 9 bases. Trimming removed 5 bases from V and 6 bases from J; junction bases left unmatched: 4. Germline CDR1 is SNHLY and CDR2 is FYNNEI. CDR3 length: 14 amino acids.

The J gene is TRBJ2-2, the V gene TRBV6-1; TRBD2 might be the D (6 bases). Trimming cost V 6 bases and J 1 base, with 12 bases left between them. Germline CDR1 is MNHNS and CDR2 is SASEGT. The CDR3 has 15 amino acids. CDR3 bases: TGTGCCAGCAGCCCTGTGGGGGGGAACACCGGGGAGCTGTTTTTT. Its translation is CASSPVGGNTGELFF.

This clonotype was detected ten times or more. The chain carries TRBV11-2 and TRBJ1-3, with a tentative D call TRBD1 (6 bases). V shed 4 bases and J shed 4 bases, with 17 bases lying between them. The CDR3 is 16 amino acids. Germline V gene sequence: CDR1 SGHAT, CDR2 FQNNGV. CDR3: CASSSTESGGGNTIYF. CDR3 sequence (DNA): TGTGCCAGCAGCTCAACGGAGTCCGGGGGCGGAAACACCATATATTTT.

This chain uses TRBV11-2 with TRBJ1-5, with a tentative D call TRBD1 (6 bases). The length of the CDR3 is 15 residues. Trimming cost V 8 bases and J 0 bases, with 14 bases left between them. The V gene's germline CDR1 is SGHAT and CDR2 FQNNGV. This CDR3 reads CASSAWTDSNQPQHF. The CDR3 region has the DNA TGTGCCAGCTCAGCTTGGACAGATAGCAATCAGCCCCAGCATTTT.

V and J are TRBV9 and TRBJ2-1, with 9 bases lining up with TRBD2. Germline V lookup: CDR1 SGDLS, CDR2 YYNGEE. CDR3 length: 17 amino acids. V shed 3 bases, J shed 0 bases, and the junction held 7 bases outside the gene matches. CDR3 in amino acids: CASSGTLAGDSYNEQFF. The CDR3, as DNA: TGTGCCAGCAGCGGGACCTTAGCGGGGGACTCCTACAATGAGCAGTTCTTC. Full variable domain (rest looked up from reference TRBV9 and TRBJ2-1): DSGVTQTPKHLITATGQRVTLRCSPRSGDLSVYWYQQSLDQGLQFLIQYYNGEERAKGNILERFSAQQFPDLHSELNLSSLELGDSALYFCASSGTLAGDSYNEQFFGPGTRLTVL.

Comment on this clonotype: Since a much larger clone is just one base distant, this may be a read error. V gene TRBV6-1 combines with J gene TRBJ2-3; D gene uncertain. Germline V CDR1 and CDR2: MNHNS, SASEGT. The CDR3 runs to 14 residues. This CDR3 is CASSRRFDTDTQCF. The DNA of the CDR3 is TGTGCCAGCAGTCGACGTTTTGATACAGATACGCAGTGTTTT.

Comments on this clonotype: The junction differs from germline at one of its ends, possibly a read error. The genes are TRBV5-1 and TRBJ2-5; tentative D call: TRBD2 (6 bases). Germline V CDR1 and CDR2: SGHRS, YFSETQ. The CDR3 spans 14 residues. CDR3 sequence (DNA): TGCGCCAGCCGGGGGTTTGGGCGGGAAGAGACCCTGTACTTC. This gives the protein CASRGFGREETLYF.

DNA of the CDR3: TGTGCCTGGAGTGTACACAGTCTGGGGGCCGGGGAGCTGTTTTTT. Residues: CAWSVHSLGAGELFF. This rearrangement joins TRBV30 to TRBJ2-2; D tentatively reads TRBD1 or TRBD2 (5 bases each). The CDR3 covers 15 residues. Per germline, CDR1 GTSNPN and CDR2 SVGIG (reference sequence). V lost 0 bases, J lost 6 bases, and 14 bases lay in between.

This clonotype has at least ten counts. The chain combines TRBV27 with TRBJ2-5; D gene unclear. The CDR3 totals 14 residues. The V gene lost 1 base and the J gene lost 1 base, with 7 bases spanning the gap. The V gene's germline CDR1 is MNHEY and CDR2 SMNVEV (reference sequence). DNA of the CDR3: TGTGCCAGCAGTTTATTTGGGGTCCAAGAGACCCAGTACTTC. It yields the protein CASSLFGVQETQYF.

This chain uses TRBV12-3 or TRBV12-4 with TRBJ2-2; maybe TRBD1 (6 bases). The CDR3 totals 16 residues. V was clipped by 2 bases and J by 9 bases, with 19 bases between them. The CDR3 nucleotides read TGTGCCAGCAGTTTAAGTTACGGGAAGGGGGTCTGGGAGCTGTTTTTT. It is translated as CASSLSYGKGVWELFF.

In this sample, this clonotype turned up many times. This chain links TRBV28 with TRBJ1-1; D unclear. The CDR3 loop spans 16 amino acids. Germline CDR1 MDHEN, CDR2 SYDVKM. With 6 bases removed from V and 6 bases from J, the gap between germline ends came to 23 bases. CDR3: CASSTHGWGRSAEAFF. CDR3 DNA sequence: TGTGCCAGCAGCACTCACGGTTGGGGAAGGTCGGCTGAAGCTTTCTTT.

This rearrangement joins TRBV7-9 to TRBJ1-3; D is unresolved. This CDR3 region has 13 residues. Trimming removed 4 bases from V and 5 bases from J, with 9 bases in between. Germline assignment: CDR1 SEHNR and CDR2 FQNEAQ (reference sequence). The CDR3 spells CASSSGFRNTIYF. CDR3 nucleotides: TGTGCCAGCAGCTCAGGATTCCGAAACACCATATATTTT.

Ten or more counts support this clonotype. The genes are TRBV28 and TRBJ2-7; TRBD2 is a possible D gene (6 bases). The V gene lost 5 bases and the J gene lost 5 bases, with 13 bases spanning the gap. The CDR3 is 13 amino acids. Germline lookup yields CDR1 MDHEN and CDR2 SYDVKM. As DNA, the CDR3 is TGTGCCAGCAGTCGGGACTTCCAGCACGAGCAGTACTTC. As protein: CASSRDFQHEQYF.

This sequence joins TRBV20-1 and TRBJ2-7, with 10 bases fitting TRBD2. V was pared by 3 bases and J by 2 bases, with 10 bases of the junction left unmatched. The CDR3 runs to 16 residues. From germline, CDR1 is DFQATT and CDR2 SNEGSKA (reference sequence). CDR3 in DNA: TGCAGTGCTAGCGGGGGTAGCGGGAGGCTTCCCTACGAGCAGTACTTC. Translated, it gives CSASGGSGRLPYEQYF.

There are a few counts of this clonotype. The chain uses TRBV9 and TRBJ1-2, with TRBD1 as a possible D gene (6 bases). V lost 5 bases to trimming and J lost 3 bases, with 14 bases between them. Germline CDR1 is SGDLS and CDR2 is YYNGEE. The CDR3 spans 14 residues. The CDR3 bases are TGTGCCAGCAGATCCAGGGGCGGTTACTATGGCTACACCTTC. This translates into CASRSRGGYYGYTF.

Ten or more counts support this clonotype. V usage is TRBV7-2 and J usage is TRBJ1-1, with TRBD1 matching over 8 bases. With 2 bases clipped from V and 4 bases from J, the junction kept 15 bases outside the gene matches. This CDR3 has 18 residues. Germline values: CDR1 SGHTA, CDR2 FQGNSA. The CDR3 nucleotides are TGTGCCAGCAGCTTAACCCTATGGGCAGGGGGCGTATTCACTGAAGCTTTCTTT. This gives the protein CASSLTLWAGGVFTEAFF.

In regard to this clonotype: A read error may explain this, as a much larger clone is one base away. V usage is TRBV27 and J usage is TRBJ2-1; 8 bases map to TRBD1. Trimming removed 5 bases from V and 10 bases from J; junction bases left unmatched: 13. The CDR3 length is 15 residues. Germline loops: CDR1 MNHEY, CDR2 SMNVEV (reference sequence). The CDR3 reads CASSTWAGGEHEQFF. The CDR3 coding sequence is TGTGCCAGCAGTACCTGGGCAGGGGGCGAGCACGAGCAGTTCTTC.

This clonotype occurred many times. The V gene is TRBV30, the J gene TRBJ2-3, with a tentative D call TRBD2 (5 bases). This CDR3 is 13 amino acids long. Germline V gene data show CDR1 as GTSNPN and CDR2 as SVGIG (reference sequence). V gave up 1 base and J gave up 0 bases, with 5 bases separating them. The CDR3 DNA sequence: TGTGCCTGGAGTGGGACTAGCACAGATACGCAGTATTTT. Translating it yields CAWSGTSTDTQYF. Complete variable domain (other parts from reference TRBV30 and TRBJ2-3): SQTIHQWPATLVQPVGSPLSLECTVEGTSNPNLYWYRQAAGRGLQLLFYSVGIGQISSEVPQNLSASRPQDRQFILSSKKLLLSDSGFYLCAWSGTSTDTQYFGPGTRLTVL.

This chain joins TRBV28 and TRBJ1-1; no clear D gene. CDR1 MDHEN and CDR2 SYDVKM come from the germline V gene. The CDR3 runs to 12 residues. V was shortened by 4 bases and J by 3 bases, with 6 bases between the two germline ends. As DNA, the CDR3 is TGTGCCAGCAGTTCCGAAGACACTGAAGCTTTCTTT. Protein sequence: CASSSEDTEAFF.

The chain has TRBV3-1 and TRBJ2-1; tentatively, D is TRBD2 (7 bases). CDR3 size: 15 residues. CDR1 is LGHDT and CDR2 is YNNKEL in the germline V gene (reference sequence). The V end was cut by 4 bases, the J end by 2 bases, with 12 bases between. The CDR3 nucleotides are TGTGCCAGCAGCCCAAGGGGGGGCCCCTACAATGAGCAGTTCTTC. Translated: CASSPRGGPYNEQFF.

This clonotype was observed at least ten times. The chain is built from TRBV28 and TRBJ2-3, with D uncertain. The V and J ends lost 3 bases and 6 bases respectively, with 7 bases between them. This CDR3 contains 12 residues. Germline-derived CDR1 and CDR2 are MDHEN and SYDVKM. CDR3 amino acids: CASSLDLDTQYF. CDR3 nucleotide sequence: TGTGCCAGCAGTTTGGATCTGGATACGCAGTATTTT.

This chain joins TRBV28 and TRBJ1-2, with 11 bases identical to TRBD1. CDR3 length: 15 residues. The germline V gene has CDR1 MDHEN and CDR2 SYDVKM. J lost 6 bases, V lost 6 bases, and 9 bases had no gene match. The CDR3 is CASRSPGQGVDGYTF. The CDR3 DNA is TGTGCCAGCAGGTCCCCGGGACAGGGGGTGGATGGCTACACCTTC.